The rows below give T cell receptor beta chains drawn from one sample of a study of T cells in Graves' hyperthyroidism and ophthalmopathy. One entry per CDR3 protein, called by TCRdb with MiXCR from the multiplex PCR reads. The data hold around 400,000 distinct CDR3 sequences, with roughly an eighth observed a single time. The source material was blood. The receptors were gathered from a woman aged 18-30 years with Graves' hyperthyroidism. The CDR3 runs from the conserved cysteine through the conserved F or W. Each record gives: V gene, D gene, J gene, clone size, CDR3 DNA, CDR3 protein. The D gene is left open where the match is weak. The size of a clone is reported for some rows only, either as once, few or many, or as a class for expanded clones.

TRBV14	NA	TRBJ2-5	few	TGTGCCAGCAGCCAGGGCGGGGGCCACTTCCGGGAGACCCAGTACTTC	CASSQGGGHFRETQYF
TRBV12-3/TRBV12-4	NA	TRBJ2-2	many	TGTGCCAGCACCGGGACAACGAACACCGGGGAGCTGTTTTTT	CASTGTTNTGELFF
TRBV29-1	TRBD1	TRBJ1-1	many	TGCAGCGCCGGGGAGCAGGGGGCTGAAGCTTTCTTT	CSAGEQGAEAFF
TRBV29-1	TRBD1	TRBJ2-7	NA	TGCAGCGTTGAAGATGTGTCGGCAGGGGGTAGCTACGAGCAGTACTTC	CSVEDVSAGGSYEQYF
TRBV3-1	TRBD1	TRBJ1-1	NA	TGTGCCAGCAGCCAGAGTGACAGGGGTTGGACTGAAGCTTTCTTT	CASSQSDRGWTEAFF
TRBV4-1	TRBD2	TRBJ2-5	many	TGCGCCAGCAGCCAAGATACAGCGGGGCCCTTCGGGACCCAGTACTTC	CASSQDTAGPFGTQYF
TRBV12-3/TRBV12-4	TRBD2	TRBJ2-1	many	TGTGCCAGCAGCCGGGAGGGTCATGAGCAGTTCTTC	CASSREGHEQFF
TRBV6-1	TRBD1	TRBJ1-1	many	TGTGCCAGCAGTTGGGACAGCTACACTGAAGCTTTCTTT	CASSWDSYTEAFF
TRBV7-8	NA	TRBJ1-6	many	TGTGCCAGCAGCTTAAGTGGGGGTGCGAACTCCTATAATTCACCCCTCCACTTT	CASSLSGGANSYNSPLHF
TRBV18	NA	TRBJ2-5	many	TGTGCCAGCGGCGTTGGCGTACCAGAGACCCAGTACTTC	CASGVGVPETQYF
TRBV4-1	NA	TRBJ2-3	many	TGCGCCAGCAGCCAAGGGGTCAGGGACCCCGTTTGGGCGCAGTATTTT	CASSQGVRDPVWAQYF
TRBV7-2	TRBD2	TRBJ2-1	NA	TGTGCCAGCAGCTTAGCGGCTAGCGGGAGCCATGAGCAGTTCTTC	CASSLAASGSHEQFF
TRBV12-3/TRBV12-4	TRBD2	TRBJ2-3	few	TGTGCCAGCAGTTTTTCGGGGGGGAGGGCAGATACGCAGTATTTT	CASSFSGGRADTQYF
TRBV19	NA	TRBJ1-2	NA	TGTGCCAGTGGTAAAGCTAACTATGGCTACACCTTC	CASGKANYGYTF
TRBV12-3/TRBV12-4	NA	TRBJ2-7	few	TGTGCCAGCAGTTTCTACCGGGGCAGGAACGAGCAGTACTTC	CASSFYRGRNEQYF
TRBV27	NA	TRBJ1-5	many	TGTGCCAGCAGACTCCTAGCCGGGACACAGGACAATCAGCCCCAGCATTTT	CASRLLAGTQDNQPQHF
TRBV20-1	NA	TRBJ1-4	many	TGCAGTGCTTTTCCCCAGACCATACCGCCGGAAACTAATGAAAAACTGTTTTTT	CSAFPQTIPPETNEKLFF
TRBV19	NA	TRBJ1-5	few	TGTGCCAGTAGTCTGAACGGGAATCAGCCCCAGCATTTT	CASSLNGNQPQHF
TRBV7-8	TRBD2	TRBJ2-7	many	TGTGCCAGCAGCCCCTGGGAGGGCTACGAGCAGTACTTC	CASSPWEGYEQYF
TRBV18	NA	TRBJ1-1	few	TGTGCCAGCTCAAGGGTGGAGAACACTGAAGCTTTCTTT	CASSRVENTEAFF
TRBV19	NA	TRBJ1-6	NA	TGTGCCAGTAGCTACACCCTCTTGGAATCACCCCTCCACTTT	CASSYTLLESPLHF
TRBV20-1	TRBD2	TRBJ2-3	NA	TGCAGTGCTAGGAGCCAGAGGGGAGGGCCAGGGGATACGCAGTATTTT	CSARSQRGGPGDTQYF
TRBV7-9	TRBD2	TRBJ2-5	many	TGTGCCAGCAGCGATGACACTAGCGGGGGGGAGACCCAGTACTTC	CASSDDTSGGETQYF
TRBV20-1	NA	TRBJ1-1	many	TGCAGTGCTAAACAGGGGAACACTGAAGCTTTCTTT	CSAKQGNTEAFF
TRBV29-1	NA	TRBJ2-1	many	TGCAGCGTTGATTTTCTCGAACAGCACAATGAGCAGTTCTTC	CSVDFLEQHNEQFF
TRBV28	NA	TRBJ2-5	many	TGTGCCAGCAGTTTATTCAGTCAAGAGACCCAGTACTTC	CASSLFSQETQYF
TRBV6-1	TRBD2	TRBJ2-7	many	TGTGCCAGCAGTCCTAGCGGGGGAGAGCAGTACTTC	CASSPSGGEQYF
TRBV6-2/TRBV6-3	TRBD2	TRBJ2-5	many	TGTGCCAGCAGTTACGGGACTAGCGGGGGACAAGAGACCCAGTACTTC	CASSYGTSGGQETQYF
TRBV7-9	NA	TRBJ2-5	many	TGTGCCAGCAGCTTAAAAGGGAGCCAAGAGACCCAGTACTTC	CASSLKGSQETQYF
TRBV12-3/TRBV12-4	NA	TRBJ1-5	many	TGTGCCAGCAGAAGAGGGGATCAGCCCCAGCATTTT	CASRRGDQPQHF
TRBV7-9	NA	TRBJ1-1	NA	TGTGCCAGCAGCGTACCGGGACTGAACACTGAAGCTTTCTTT	CASSVPGLNTEAFF
TRBV20-1	TRBD1	TRBJ2-5	NA	TGCAGTGCTAGCGCGACAGGGGTGACTCGAGAGACCCAGTACTTC	CSASATGVTRETQYF